Listed here is a single T cell receptor beta chain. This sample is part of a study of control samples from healthy donors and cancer patients. Assay used: immunoSEQ multiplex PCR; TCRdb lists only in-frame clones, some missing. The data contain fewer than 500,000 clones, roughly 90% of them singletons. Losses at the gene ends were 8 bases for V and 2 bases for J; bases not matched to a gene: 7. CDR1 is MGHDK and CDR2 is SYGVNS in the germline V gene. This CDR3 has 14 residues. This receptor was obtained from a man in his forties with head and neck cancer. The V call is TRBV25-1, the J call TRBJ2-7; TRBD2 aligns across 9 bases. The sequencing sample was made of PBMCs. In DNA form, the CDR3 reads TGTGCCAGCTGGGGACTAGCCGAAGCCTACGAGCAGTACTTC. Residues: CASWGLAEAYEQYF.